This T cell receptor (beta chain) was recorded in a study of blood T cells in healthy people across ages. Alongside a J-beta primer mix, a sample-barcoded 5' primer served in a second PCR lasting roughly 7 to 11 cycles. TCRdb ran MiXCR on the 5' RACE reads and lists one entry per CDR3 protein. This table has hundreds of thousands of distinct CDR3 sequences, around 48% appearing once. Details on this clonotype: What it binds is unknown.

Findings and limits, study-wide: CMV status of donors was unknown, possibly confounding expanded clonotype changes.

CDR3 length equals 13 residues. The V end lost 6 bases, the J end lost 2 bases, and 10 bases lay between the germline ends. Per germline, CDR1 GTSNPN and CDR2 SVGIG (reference sequence). Source material: blood. The V gene is TRBV30, the J gene TRBJ2-2, with D unresolved. The sequence was obtained from an elderly man in good health. The CDR3 bases are TGTGCCTGCCAACACCCTAACACCGGGGAGCTGTTTTTT. It translates to CACQHPNTGELFF.